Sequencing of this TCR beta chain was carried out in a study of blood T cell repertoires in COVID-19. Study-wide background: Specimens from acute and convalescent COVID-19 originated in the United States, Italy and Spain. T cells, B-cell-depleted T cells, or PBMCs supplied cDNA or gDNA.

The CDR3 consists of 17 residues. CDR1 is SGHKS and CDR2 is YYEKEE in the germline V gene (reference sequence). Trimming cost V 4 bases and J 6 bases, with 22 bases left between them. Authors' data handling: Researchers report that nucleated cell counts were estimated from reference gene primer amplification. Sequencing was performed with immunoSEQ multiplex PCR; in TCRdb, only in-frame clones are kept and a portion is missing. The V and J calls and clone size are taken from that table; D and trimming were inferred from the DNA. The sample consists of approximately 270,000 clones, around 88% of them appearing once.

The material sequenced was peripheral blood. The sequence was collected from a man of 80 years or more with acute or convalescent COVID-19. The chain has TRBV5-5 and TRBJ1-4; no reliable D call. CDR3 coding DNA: TGTGCCAGCAGCCTGAGGCATGACGGGATTACTTATGAAAAACTGTTTTTT. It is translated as CASSLRHDGITYEKLFF.